Below are 8 T cell receptor beta chains sequenced from a single sample in a study of T-cell memory formation after mild COVID-19. Via MiXCR, TCRdb re-called the 5' RACE reads, giving one row per CDR3 protein. The table lists approximately 230,000 distinct CDR3 sequences, about 17% of them singletons. The sample was PBMCs or a T cell subset sorted from them (not recorded which). These TCRs come from a young man who had mild COVID-19 (a few samples of this study predate the infection). Cell type and time point are not known.

The rearrangement joins TRBV20-1 to TRBJ2-7; D uncertain. V shed 1 base and J shed 9 bases, with 19 bases lying between them. This CDR3 contains 14 residues. Looked up from germline, CDR1 is DFQATT and CDR2 is SNEGSKA (reference sequence). CDR3 DNA sequence: TGCAGTGCTAGAGGAGGTCCGGCAAAGGAAGCGCAGTACGTC. It specifies CSARGGPAKEAQYV.

This clonotype was picked up a small number of times. V gene TRBV19 combines with J gene TRBJ2-2; maybe TRBD1 (6 bases). The V gene lost 10 bases and the J gene lost 3 bases, with 21 bases spanning the gap. The CDR3 consists of 16 residues. Germline V lookup: CDR1 LNHDA, CDR2 SQIVND (reference sequence). This chain's CDR3 is CATSLRGGFDTGELFF. The CDR3 DNA reads as TGTGCCACCTCTCTCAGGGGCGGGTTCGACACCGGGGAGCTGTTTTTT.

The V gene is TRBV6-2 or TRBV6-3, the J gene TRBJ2-3, with TRBD2 as a possible D gene (5 bases). V lost 6 bases, J lost 2 bases, and 15 bases lay in between. The germline CDR1 and CDR2 sequences are MNHEY and SVGEGT. The CDR3 has 15 residues. The CDR3 DNA sequence: TGTGCCAGCAGCCCACCCGGGATCATCACAGATACGCAGTATTTT. Translation gives CASSPPGIITDTQYF.

This clonotype has more than one count but fewer than ten. The chain recombines TRBV6-6 with TRBJ1-3; D possibly corresponds to TRBD1 (5 bases). The CDR3 runs 17 residues. The V end was cut by 6 bases, the J end by 0 bases, with 18 bases between. The germline CDR1 and CDR2 sequences are MNHNY and SVGAGI (reference sequence). The CDR3, as DNA: TGTGCCAGCAGGCCTAGGGGTGGGGCAGGCTCTGGAAACACCATATATTTT. Protein sequence: CASRPRGGAGSGNTIYF.

J is TRBJ2-2 and V is TRBV18; a weak D match, TRBD1 (7 bases). This CDR3 is 16 amino acids long. Looked up from germline, CDR1 is KGHSH and CDR2 is LQKENI. The ends were cut back, 1 base at V and 4 bases at J, with 13 bases in the middle. The chain's CDR3 is CASSPRGGGLTGELFF. In DNA, the CDR3 is TGTGCCAGCTCACCACGAGGAGGGGGCCTCACCGGGGAGCTGTTTTTT.

V is TRBV9 and J is TRBJ2-5, with 7 bases lining up with TRBD2. V shed 6 bases and J 3 bases; nucleotides not matched to a gene: 14. Germline CDR1 and CDR2: SGDLS and YYNGEE. The CDR3 is 16 amino acids. In DNA form, the CDR3 reads TGTGCCAGCACCGCTAGCGGAGCATTCGGGGAAGAGACCCAGTACTTC. This gives the protein CASTASGAFGEETQYF. The full variable domain, rest sourced from reference TRBV9 and TRBJ2-5, is DSGVTQTPKHLITATGQRVTLRCSPRSGDLSVYWYQQSLDQGLQFLIQYYNGEERAKGNILERFSAQQFPDLHSELNLSSLELGDSALYFCASTASGAFGEETQYFGPGTRLLVL.

This clonotype was seen a handful of times. This rearrangement joins TRBV27 to TRBJ1-4; D uncertain. The CDR3 runs 12 residues. CDR1 and CDR2 (germline): MNHEY, SMNVEV (reference sequence). V lost 5 bases, J lost 8 bases, and 9 bases lay in between. CDR3 sequence reads: CASSHPSEKLFF. The CDR3 DNA is TGTGCCAGCAGTCACCCGTCCGAAAAACTGTTTTTT.

This clonotype was observed a few times. The chain links TRBV5-1 to TRBJ1-2; TRBD1 agrees at 7 bases. The germline V gene has CDR1 SGHRS and CDR2 YFSETQ. The CDR3 totals 16 residues. The V segment lost 4 bases and the J segment 3 bases; nucleotides outside the gene matches: 12. The CDR3 DNA is TGCGCCAGCAGCACTACAGGGGACTCGGCGGACTATGGCTACACCTTC. It translates to CASSTTGDSADYGYTF.